This TCR beta chain is drawn from a study of cytomegalovirus exposure and HLA in healthy donors. Findings of the study overall: The study labeled about 160 TCR beta chains cytomegalovirus-associated.

On this clone itself: What it binds is not known.

The donors belonged to the roughly 120-subject validation cohort, separate from the roughly 650-subject first cohort. V was clipped by 2 bases and J by 4 bases; unmatched bases: 5. This CDR3 spans 15 amino acids. The germline gives CDR1 PRHDT, CDR2 FYEKMQ (reference sequence). Data came from immunoSEQ multiplex PCR; TCRdb stores just in-frame clones and leaves some out. The sample has about 69,000 clones; less than 95% are singletons. Sample: PBMCs. The V and J genes are TRBV13 and TRBJ1-1, with 9 bases matching TRBD1. The clonotype comes from a woman between 18 and 29 years old in good health and CMV-seronegative. CDR3 nucleotides: TGTGCCAGCAGCTTAAGCAACAGGGGGCCCACTGAAGCTTTCTTT. Amino acid sequence: CASSLSNRGPTEAFF.